This T cell receptor beta chain was recovered during a study of blood T cell repertoires in COVID-19 (dated by TCRdb to the early 2020s). With respect to the entire study: Collaborator samples came from the United States, Italy and Spain and covered acute and convalescent phases of COVID-19. Samples were obtained from the ongoing ImmuneRACE study (first 160 participants) and from over a thousand subjects provided by 6 global collaborators. The sample metadata nearly always contained a de-identified subject ID, COVID-19 status, age in years and sex. The repertoires were released in a freely available public database intended as a resource for research on the immune response to SARS-CoV-2. Where available, HLA class I and class II types were taken from metadata supplied by the sample provider and were not determined by assay-based typing. The dataset comprised deeply sampled blood TCRbeta repertoires from subjects exposed to, actively infected with, or recovered from COVID-19. The prospective study material was composed of cDNA or gDNA derived from T cells, B-cell-depleted T cells, or PBMCs. What the study reported, not specific to this receptor: The amount of clinical and demographic metadata varied by source and participant and was provided uncurated.

Collaborating institutions collected whole blood in K2EDTA tubes following their own protocols. For TCRbeta analysis, collaborators shipped samples in one of three forms: frozen whole blood, isolated PBMCs, or DNA extracted from either of those sample types. Of note for this clone: It lacks a known antigen. There are no base qualities to consult, and no much larger clone falls within one base.

CDR1 and CDR2, per the germline V gene (reference sequence), are SEHNR and FQNEAQ. V was cut back by 6 bases and J by 8 bases, leaving a gap of 13 bases between them. The CDR3 spans 12 residues, from the cysteine through the phenylalanine. Only CDR3 DNA is held: 36 bases, read in frame from base 1. TCRbeta CDR3 regions were amplified from genomic DNA using the immunoSEQ Assay, a bias-controlled multiplex PCR. On the study's bioinformatics: The number of nucleated cells in each sample was estimated from the amplification of reference gene primers within the assay. Sequence reads were collapsed and filtered to measure the absolute abundance of every unique TCRbeta CDR3 rearrangement. Productive Simpson clonality was computed per sample as the square root of Simpson's diversity index over productive rearrangements. The table was pulled from immuneACCESS by TCRdb, which kept in-frame rearrangements only. Such tables lose some clones; where checked, under half of the loss comes from unresolved V genes, and the rest has no known cause. That table is the source of V, J and clone size, and D and trimming were worked out from the DNA. This sample lists about 190,000 clones; roughly 80% were detected once. Around 6.3% of the sample is held by the ten biggest clonotypes.

The material sequenced was peripheral blood. The receptor was derived from a middle-aged woman with acute or convalescent COVID-19. The receptor chain draws on TRBV7-9 and TRBJ1-1; no confident D gene assignment can be made. In nucleotide form, the sequence is TGTGCCAGCAGATTACCTCCCCGGGAAGCTTTCTTT. Its product reads: CASRLPPREAFF.